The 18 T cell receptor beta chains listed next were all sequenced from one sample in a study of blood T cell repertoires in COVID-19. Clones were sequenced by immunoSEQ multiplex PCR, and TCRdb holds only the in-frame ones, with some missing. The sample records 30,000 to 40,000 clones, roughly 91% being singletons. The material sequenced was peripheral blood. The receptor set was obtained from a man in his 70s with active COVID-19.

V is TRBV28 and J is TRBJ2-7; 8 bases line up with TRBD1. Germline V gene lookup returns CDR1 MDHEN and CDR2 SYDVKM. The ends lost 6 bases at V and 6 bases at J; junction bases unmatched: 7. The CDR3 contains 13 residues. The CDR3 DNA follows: TGTGCCAGCAGACCCAGGGGGCGGGGCGAGCAGTACTTC. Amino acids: CASRPRGRGEQYF. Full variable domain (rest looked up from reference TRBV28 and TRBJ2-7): DVKVTQSSRYLVKRTGEKVFLECVQDMDHENMFWYRQDPGLGLRLIYFSYDVKMKEKGDIPEGYSVSREKKERFSLILESASTNQTSMYLCASRPRGRGEQYFGPGTRLTVT.

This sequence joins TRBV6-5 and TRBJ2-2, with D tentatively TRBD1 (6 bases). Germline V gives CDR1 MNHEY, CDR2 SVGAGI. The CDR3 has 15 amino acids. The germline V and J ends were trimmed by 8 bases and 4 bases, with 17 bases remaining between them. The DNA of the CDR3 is TGTGCCAGCTCCCCCTTGGACAGTCGCACCGGGGAGCTGTTTTTT. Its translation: CASSPLDSRTGELFF.

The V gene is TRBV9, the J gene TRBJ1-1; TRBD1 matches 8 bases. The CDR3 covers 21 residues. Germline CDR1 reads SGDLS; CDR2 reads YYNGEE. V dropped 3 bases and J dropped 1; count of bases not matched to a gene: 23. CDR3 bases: TGTGCCAGCAGCGCTCTCCCTGCCGGGACAGGACCAATTCGTGGGAACACTGAAGCTTTCTTT. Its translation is CASSALPAGTGPIRGNTEAFF.

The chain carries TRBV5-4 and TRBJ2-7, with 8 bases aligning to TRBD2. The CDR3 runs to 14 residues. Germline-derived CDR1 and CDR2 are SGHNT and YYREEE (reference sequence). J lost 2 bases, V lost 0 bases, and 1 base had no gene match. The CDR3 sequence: CASSLAGGTYEQYF. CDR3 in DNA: TGTGCCAGCAGCTTGGCGGGAGGGACCTACGAGCAGTACTTC.

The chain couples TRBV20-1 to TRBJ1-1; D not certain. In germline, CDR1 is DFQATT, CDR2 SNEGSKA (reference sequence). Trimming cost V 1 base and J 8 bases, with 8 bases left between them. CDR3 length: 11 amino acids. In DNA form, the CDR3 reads TGCAGTGCTAGAGGGGGAGGGGAAGCTTTCTTT. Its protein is CSARGGGEAFF.

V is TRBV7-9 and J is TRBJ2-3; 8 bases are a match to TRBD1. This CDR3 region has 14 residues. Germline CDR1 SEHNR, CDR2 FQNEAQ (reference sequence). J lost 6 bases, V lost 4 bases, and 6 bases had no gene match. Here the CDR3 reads CASSSGTGDDTQYF. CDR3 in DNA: TGTGCCAGCAGCTCCGGGACAGGTGATGATACGCAGTATTTT.

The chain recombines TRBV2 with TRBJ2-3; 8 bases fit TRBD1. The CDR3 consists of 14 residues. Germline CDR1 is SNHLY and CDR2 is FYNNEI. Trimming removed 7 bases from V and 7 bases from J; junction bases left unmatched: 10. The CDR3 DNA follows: TGTGCCAGCATCCGGGACAGGAATGTGAATACGCAGTATTTT. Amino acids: CASIRDRNVNTQYF.

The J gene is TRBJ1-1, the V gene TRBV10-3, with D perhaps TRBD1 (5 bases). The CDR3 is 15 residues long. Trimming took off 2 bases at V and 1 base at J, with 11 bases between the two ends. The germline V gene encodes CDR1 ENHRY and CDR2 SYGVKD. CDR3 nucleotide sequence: TGTGCCATCAGTGAGGGTAGGGGCGGGAACACTGAAGCTTTCTTT. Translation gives CAISEGRGGNTEAFF.

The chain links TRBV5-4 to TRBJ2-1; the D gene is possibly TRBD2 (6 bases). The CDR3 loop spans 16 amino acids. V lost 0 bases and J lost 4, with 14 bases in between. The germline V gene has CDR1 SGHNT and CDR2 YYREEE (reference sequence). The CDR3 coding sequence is TGTGCCAGCAGCTTGGAATCGGGGGAGGCGTACAATGAGCAGTTCTTC. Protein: CASSLESGEAYNEQFF.

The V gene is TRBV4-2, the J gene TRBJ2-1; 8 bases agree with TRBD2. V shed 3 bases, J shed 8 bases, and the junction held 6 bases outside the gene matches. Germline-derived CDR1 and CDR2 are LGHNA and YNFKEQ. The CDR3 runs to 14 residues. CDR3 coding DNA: TGTGCCAGCAGCCAGGGGACTAGAGGGGATGAGCAGTTCTTC. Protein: CASSQGTRGDEQFF.

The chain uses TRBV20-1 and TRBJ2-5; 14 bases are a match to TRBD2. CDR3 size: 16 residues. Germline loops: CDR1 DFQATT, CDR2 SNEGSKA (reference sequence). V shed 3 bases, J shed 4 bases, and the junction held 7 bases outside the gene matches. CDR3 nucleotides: TGCAGTGCTAGTGAGGGGACTAGCGGGAGCCTAGAGACCCAGTACTTC. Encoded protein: CSASEGTSGSLETQYF.

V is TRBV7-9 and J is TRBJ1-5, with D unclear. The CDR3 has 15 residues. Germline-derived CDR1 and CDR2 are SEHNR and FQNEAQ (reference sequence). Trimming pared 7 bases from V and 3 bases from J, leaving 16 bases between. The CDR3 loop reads CASTYGEEYNQPQHF. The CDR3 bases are TGTGCCAGCACCTACGGGGAAGAATACAATCAGCCCCAGCATTTT.

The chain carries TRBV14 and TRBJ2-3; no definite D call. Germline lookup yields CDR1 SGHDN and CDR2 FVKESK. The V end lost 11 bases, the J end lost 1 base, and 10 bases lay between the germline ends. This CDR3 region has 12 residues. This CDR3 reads CASAPGTDTQYF. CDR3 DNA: TGTGCCTCTGCCCCGGGCACAGATACGCAGTATTTT.

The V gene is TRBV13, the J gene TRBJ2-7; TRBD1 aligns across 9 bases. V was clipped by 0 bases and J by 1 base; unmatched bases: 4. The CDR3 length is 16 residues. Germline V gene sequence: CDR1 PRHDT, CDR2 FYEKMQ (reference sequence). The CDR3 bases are TGTGCCAGCAGCTTAGGACAGGGGGCGTTATCCTACGAGCAGTACTTC. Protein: CASSLGQGALSYEQYF.

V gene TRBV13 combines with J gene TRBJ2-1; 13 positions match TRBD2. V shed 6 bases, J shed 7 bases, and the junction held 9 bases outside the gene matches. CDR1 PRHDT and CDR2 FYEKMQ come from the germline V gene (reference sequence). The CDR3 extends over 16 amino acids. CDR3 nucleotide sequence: TGTGCCAGCAGAAGGACTAGCGGGAGATCTTATAATGAGCAGTTCTTC. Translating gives CASRRTSGRSYNEQFF.

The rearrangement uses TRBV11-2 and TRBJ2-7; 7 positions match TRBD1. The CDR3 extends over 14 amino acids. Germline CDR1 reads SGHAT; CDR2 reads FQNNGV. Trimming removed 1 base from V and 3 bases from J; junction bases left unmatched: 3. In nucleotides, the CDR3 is TGTGCCAGCAGCTTAGGACAGGGAATCTACGAGCAGTACTTC. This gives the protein CASSLGQGIYEQYF.

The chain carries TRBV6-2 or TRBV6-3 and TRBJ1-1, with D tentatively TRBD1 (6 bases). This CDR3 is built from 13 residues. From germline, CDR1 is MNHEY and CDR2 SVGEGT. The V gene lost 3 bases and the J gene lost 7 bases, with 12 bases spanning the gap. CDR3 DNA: TGTGCCAGCAGTTATGGGGGAGGGGGTGAAGCTTTCTTT. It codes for CASSYGGGGEAFF.

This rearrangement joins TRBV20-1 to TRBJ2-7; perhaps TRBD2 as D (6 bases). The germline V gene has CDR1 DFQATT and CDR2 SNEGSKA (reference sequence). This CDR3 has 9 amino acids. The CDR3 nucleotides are TGCAGAGCGGGCCACGAGCAGTACTTC. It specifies CRAGHEQYF.